The 15 T cell receptor beta chains below all came from one sample that was sequenced in a study of cytomegalovirus exposure and HLA in healthy donors. PCR used 60 Vbeta primers and 13 Jbeta primers. Only in-frame clones appear in the TCRdb table, and some are missing; sequencing was by immunoSEQ multiplex PCR. The repertoire holds under 150,000 clones, with about 84% as singletons. Sequencing input: PBMCs. The receptors originated from a boy aged 10-17 years in good health and CMV-seronegative.

V is TRBV6-1 and J is TRBJ1-1; 7 bases fit TRBD1. V shed 6 bases, J shed 2 bases, and the junction held 6 bases outside the gene matches. This CDR3 contains 14 residues. The V gene's germline CDR1 is MNHNS and CDR2 SASEGT. The CDR3 loop is CASRRRDSNTEAFF. The CDR3 DNA reads TGTGCCAGCAGGAGAAGGGACAGTAACACTGAAGCTTTCTTT.

This chain joins TRBV18 and TRBJ2-1; a possible D gene is TRBD1 (6 bases). V shed 2 bases and J shed 0 bases, with 8 bases lying between them. Germline V CDR1 and CDR2: KGHSH, LQKENI. The CDR3 is 15 residues long. CDR3 protein: CASSPDRSSYNEQFF. CDR3 sequence (DNA): TGTGCCAGCTCACCAGACAGGAGCTCCTACAATGAGCAGTTCTTC.

The CDR3 DNA reads TGTGCCAGCAGCTTGGTAGGAGGAAGTGTGGAGACCCAGTACTTC. Its protein is CASSLVGGSVETQYF. The chain couples TRBV5-6 to TRBJ2-5, with D possibly matching TRBD2 (5 bases). Trimming took 0 bases from V and 5 from J, leaving 14 bases between them. This CDR3 comprises 15 residues. CDR1 and CDR2 (germline): SGHDT, YYEEEE.

The chain's CDR3 is CASSGRDRGGGYEQYF. DNA of the CDR3: TGTGCCAGCAGTGGCCGGGACAGGGGAGGCGGTTACGAGCAGTACTTC. The rearrangement joins TRBV6-1 to TRBJ2-7; 10 nucleotides line up with TRBD1. Germline V gene lookup returns CDR1 MNHNS and CDR2 SASEGT. Germline trimming cut 4 bases from V and 4 bases from J; bases unmatched to any gene: 10. CDR3 length equals 16 residues.

This rearrangement joins TRBV29-1 to TRBJ2-7; 9 bases agree with TRBD2. The CDR3 consists of 14 residues. With V trimmed by 5 bases and J by 5 bases, 10 bases remained unmatched. CDR1 is SQVTM and CDR2 is ANQGSEA in the germline V gene. CDR3 nucleotides: TGCAGCGTTCTCGGGGTAGCGGGAGCGCACGAGCAGTACTTC. This gives the protein CSVLGVAGAHEQYF.

The chain combines TRBV6-1 with TRBJ1-4; 7 positions match TRBD1. V was clipped by 1 base and J by 8 bases; unmatched bases: 7. Germline V lookup: CDR1 MNHNS, CDR2 SASEGT. The CDR3 has 15 residues. CDR3: CASSEEAGGGEKLFF. For the CDR3, the DNA is TGTGCCAGCAGTGAAGAGGCAGGGGGAGGCGAAAAACTGTTTTTT.

The gene calls are TRBV5-1 and TRBJ2-3; D not certain. Trimming took off 0 bases at V and 0 bases at J, with 8 bases between the two ends. The CDR3 contains 15 residues. The germline V gene has CDR1 SGHRS and CDR2 YFSETQ. CDR3 coding DNA: TGCGCCAGCAGCTTGGGACTGGCTAGCACAGATACGCAGTATTTT. Residues: CASSLGLASTDTQYF.

The chain combines TRBV27 with TRBJ2-1; the D gene is possibly TRBD2 (5 bases). Trimming left V 7 bases short and J 5 bases short, with 15 bases between. CDR1 and CDR2 (germline): MNHEY, SMNVEV (reference sequence). The CDR3 covers 14 residues. The CDR3 reads CASKTVEADNEQFF. The DNA of the CDR3 is TGTGCCAGCAAAACGGTGGAAGCGGACAATGAGCAGTTCTTC.

The V gene is TRBV14, the J gene TRBJ2-5; TRBD1 aligns across 9 bases. The germline gives CDR1 SGHDN, CDR2 FVKESK. CDR3 length equals 17 residues. V shed 4 bases, J shed 5 bases, and the junction held 14 bases outside the gene matches. CDR3 region: CASSRNRLKQGAETQYF. CDR3 nucleotides: TGTGCCAGCAGCCGCAACCGGCTTAAACAGGGGGCCGAGACCCAGTACTTC.

V gene TRBV5-6 combines with J gene TRBJ1-6; TRBD1 agrees at 7 bases. CDR1 SGHDT and CDR2 YYEEEE come from the germline V gene. V trimming: 0 bases; J trimming: 11 bases; junction bases outside the gene matches: 5. CDR3 length equals 14 residues. This chain's CDR3 is CASSLVPGGTPLHF. The CDR3, as DNA: TGTGCCAGCAGCTTGGTTCCAGGGGGGACACCCCTCCACTTT.

In this sample, this clone turned up once. The CDR3: CSVEGAGDEQFF. DNA of the CDR3: TGCAGCGTTGAAGGGGCGGGAGACGAGCAGTTCTTC. This chain uses TRBV29-1 with TRBJ2-1, with 7 bases aligning to TRBD2. Trimming removed 1 base from V and 10 bases from J; junction bases left unmatched: 4. This CDR3 comprises 12 residues. CDR1 is SQVTM and CDR2 is ANQGSEA in the germline V gene.

The rearrangement uses TRBV11-2 and TRBJ2-3, with a tentative D call TRBD2 (5 bases). The CDR3 is 14 amino acids. Germline V gives CDR1 SGHAT, CDR2 FQNNGV. V lost 5 bases and J lost 4, with 13 bases in between. The CDR3 sequence: CASSPMRAADTQYF. CDR3 coding DNA: TGTGCCAGCAGCCCTATGAGGGCCGCAGATACGCAGTATTTT.

The chain couples TRBV19 to TRBJ2-1, with D tentatively TRBD2 (6 bases). The CDR3 has 15 residues. The V and J ends lost 8 bases and 0 bases respectively, with 14 bases between them. Germline CDR1 LNHDA, CDR2 SQIVND (reference sequence). CDR3 sequence: CASGAGLSSYNEQFF. The CDR3 bases are TGTGCCAGTGGGGCGGGACTGAGCTCCTACAATGAGCAGTTCTTC.

The chain is built from TRBV2 and TRBJ2-5; TRBD2 might be the D (6 bases). The CDR3 is 17 residues long. The germline gives CDR1 SNHLY, CDR2 FYNNEI. Between the trimmed V and J ends, which lost 1 base and 3 bases, there was a span of 18 bases. The CDR3 protein is CASSEGMGGVNEETQYF. CDR3 DNA sequence: TGTGCCAGCAGTGAAGGTATGGGGGGAGTGAATGAAGAGACCCAGTACTTC.

In its sample, this clone was seen once. The chain carries TRBV7-3 and TRBJ2-1; D remains ambiguous. The CDR3 loop spans 10 amino acids. From germline, CDR1 is SGHTA and CDR2 FQGTGA. The CDR3 coding sequence is TGTGGACTCACCCGCAATGAGCAGTTCTTC. Translation gives CGLTRNEQFF.